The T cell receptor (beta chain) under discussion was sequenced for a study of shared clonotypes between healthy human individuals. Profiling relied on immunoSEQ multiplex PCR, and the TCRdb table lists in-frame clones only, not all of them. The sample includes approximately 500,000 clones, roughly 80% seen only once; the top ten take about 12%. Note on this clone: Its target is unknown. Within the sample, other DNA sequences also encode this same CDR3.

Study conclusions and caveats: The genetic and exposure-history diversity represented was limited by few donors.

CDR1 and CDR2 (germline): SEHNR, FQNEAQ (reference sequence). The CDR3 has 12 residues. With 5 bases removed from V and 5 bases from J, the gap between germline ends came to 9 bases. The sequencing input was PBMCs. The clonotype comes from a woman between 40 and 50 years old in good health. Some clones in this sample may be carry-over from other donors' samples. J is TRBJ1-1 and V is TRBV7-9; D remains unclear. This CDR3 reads CASSLETTEAFF. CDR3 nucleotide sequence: TGTGCCAGCAGCCTCGAGACAACTGAAGCTTTCTTT.